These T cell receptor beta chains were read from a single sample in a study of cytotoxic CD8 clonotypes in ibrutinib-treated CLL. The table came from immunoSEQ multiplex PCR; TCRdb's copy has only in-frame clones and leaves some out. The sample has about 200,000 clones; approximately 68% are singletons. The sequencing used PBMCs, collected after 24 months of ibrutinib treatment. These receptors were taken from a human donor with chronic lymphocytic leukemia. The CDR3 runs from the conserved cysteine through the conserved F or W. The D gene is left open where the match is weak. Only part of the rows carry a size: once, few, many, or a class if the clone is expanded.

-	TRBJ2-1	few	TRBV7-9	TGTGCCAGCAGCTTAGAATTATCCTACAATGAGCAGTTCTTC	CASSLELSYNEQFF
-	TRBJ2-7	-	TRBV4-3	TGCGCCAGCAGCCAAGGGTCTACAGACGCCTACGAGCAGTACTTC	CASSQGSTDAYEQYF
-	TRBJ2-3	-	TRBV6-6	TGTGCCAGCAGTTACTCTCCGGATACGCAGTATTTT	CASSYSPDTQYF
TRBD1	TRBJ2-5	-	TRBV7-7	TGTGCTAGCAGCTTAGGGGACAGGGATGTGGAGACCCAGTACTTC	CASSLGDRDVETQYF
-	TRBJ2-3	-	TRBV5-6	TGTGCCAGCAGCTCTCAACTGGGTAGCACAGATACGCAGTATTTT	CASSSQLGSTDTQYF
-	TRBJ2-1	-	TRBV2	TGTGCCAGCAGTCCCCTATCTACCTACAATGAGCAGTTCTTC	CASSPLSTYNEQFF
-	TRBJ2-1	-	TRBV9	TGTGCCAGCAGCGTAGGGCGGAGCTCCTACAATGAGCAGTTCTTC	CASSVGRSSYNEQFF
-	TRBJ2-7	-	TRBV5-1	TGCGCCAGCAGCTTGGACAGGTCAAACGAGCAGTACTTC	CASSLDRSNEQYF
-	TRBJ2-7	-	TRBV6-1	TGTGCCAGCAGTGAAGCCCAGGTATCCTACGAGCAGTACTTC	CASSEAQVSYEQYF
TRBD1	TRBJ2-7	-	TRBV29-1	TGCAGCGCAAAAACGGGGACAGGGGGCTTATACGAGCAGTACTTC	CSAKTGTGGLYEQYF
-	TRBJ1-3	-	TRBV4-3	TGCGCCAGCAGCGAAAGTAGGGGATTAACTGGAAACACCATATATTTT	CASSESRGLTGNTIYF
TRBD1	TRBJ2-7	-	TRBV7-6	TGTGCCAGCAGCTCTCCGGGACAGGGATCCTACGAGCAGTACTTC	CASSSPGQGSYEQYF
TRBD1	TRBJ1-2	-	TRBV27	TGTGCCAGCAAGGAAGGGACAGGGAACAACTATGGCTACACCTTC	CASKEGTGNNYGYTF
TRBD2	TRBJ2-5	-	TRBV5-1	TGCGCCAGCAGCTTGTTCTTAGCGGGAGAAGAGACCCAGTACTTC	CASSLFLAGEETQYF
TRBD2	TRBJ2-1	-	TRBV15	TGTGCCACCAGCATCGGGACTAGCGGAGCAACTGAGCAGTTCTTC	CATSIGTSGATEQFF
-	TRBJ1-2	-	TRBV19	TGTGCCAGTAGTATAGATGGCGGAAACTATGGCTACACCTTC	CASSIDGGNYGYTF
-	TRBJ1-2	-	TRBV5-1	TGCGCCAGCAGCTCGACTTCAACCGGGACGAACGGCTACACCTTC	CASSSTSTGTNGYTF
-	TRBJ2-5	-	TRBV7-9	TGTGCCAGCAGCTTAACCGGGTTCGGGGAGACCCAGTACTTC	CASSLTGFGETQYF
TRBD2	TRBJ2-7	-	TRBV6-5	TGTGCCAGCAGGGACGAACTAGCGGGTCCCTACGAGCAGTACTTC	CASRDELAGPYEQYF
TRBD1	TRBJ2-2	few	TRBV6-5	TGTGCCAGCAGTTACGGGACAGGGGTTGTCGGGGAGCTGTTTTTT	CASSYGTGVVGELFF
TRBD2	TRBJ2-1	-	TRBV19	TGTGCCAGTAGTATGGCGAGCGGGGTATACAATGAGCAGTTCTTC	CASSMASGVYNEQFF
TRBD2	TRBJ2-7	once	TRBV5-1	TGCGCCAGCAGCTTGGGTTGGCGGGGGAGCTCCTACGAGCAGTACTTC	CASSLGWRGSSYEQYF
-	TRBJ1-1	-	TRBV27	TGTGCCAGCAGTTTATCCTTGAACACTGAAGCTTTCTTT	CASSLSLNTEAFF
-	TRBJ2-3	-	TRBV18	TGTGCCAGCTCAGGGGACACAGATACGCAGTATTTT	CASSGDTDTQYF
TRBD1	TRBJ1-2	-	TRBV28	TGTGCCAGCAGCCATGGACAGGGAATAAGCGGCTACACCTTC	CASSHGQGISGYTF
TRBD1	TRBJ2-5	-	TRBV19	TGTGCCAGTAGTAACACAGGGGGAGAGACCCAGTACTTC	CASSNTGGETQYF
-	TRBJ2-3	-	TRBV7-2	TGTGCCAGCGCCTTACTTAGCACGCAGTATTTT	CASALLSTQYF
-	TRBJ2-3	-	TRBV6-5	TGTGCCAGCAGTTACACGCGGGACGGCACAGATACGCAGTATTTT	CASSYTRDGTDTQYF
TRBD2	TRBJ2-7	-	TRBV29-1	TGCAGCGTTGCCCGGGACTATCGGAGCGAGCAGTACTTC	CSVARDYRSEQYF
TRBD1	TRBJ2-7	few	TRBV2	TGTGCCAGCAGTGAATGGGACAGGGGGAACTACGAGCAGTACTTC	CASSEWDRGNYEQYF
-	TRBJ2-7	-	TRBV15	TGTGCCACCAGGGTGGCGAGGGGAGCCTACGAGCAGTACTTC	CATRVARGAYEQYF
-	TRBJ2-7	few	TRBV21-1	TGTGCCAGCAGCAAAGTCAGGGACAGATCCTACGAGCAGTACTTC	CASSKVRDRSYEQYF
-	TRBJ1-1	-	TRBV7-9	TGTGCCAGCAGGTCAGTGGCCCCTGAAGCTTTCTTT	CASRSVAPEAFF
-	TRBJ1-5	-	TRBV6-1	TGTGCCAGCTCCTCGATAAATCAGCCCCAGCATTTT	CASSSINQPQHF
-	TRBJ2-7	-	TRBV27	TGTGCCGTAGGCGACCGGTCCTACGAGCAGTACTTC	CAVGDRSYEQYF
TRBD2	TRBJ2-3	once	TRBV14	TGTGCCAGCAGCCAAGAATTTCCGGCTAGCGGGAGGTATTTGGCAGATACGCAGTATTTT	CASSQEFPASGRYLADTQYF
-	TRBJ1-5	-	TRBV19	TGTGCCAGTTCCCTCCCGGGGCGTCAGCCCCAGCATTTT	CASSLPGRQPQHF
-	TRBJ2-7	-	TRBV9	TGTGCCAGCAGCCCCGCCTACGAGCAGTACTTC	CASSPAYEQYF
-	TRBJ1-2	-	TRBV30	TGTGCCTGGAGTGAGCTTACAGTAATGAATGGCTACACCTTC	CAWSELTVMNGYTF
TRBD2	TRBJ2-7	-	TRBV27	TGTGCCAGCAGTTTTGATTGGAGCGGGAGGGTAAACGAGCAGTACTTC	CASSFDWSGRVNEQYF
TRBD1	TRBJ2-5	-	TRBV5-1	TGCGCCAGCAGTCGGACAGGGGACACTTCGTACCAAGAGACCCAGTACTTC	CASSRTGDTSYQETQYF
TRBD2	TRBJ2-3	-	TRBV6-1	TGTGCCAGCAGTGAATTTTTCGGGGGGGGCCTCGTTACGCAGTATTTT	CASSEFFGGGLVTQYF
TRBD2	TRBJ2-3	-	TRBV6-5	TGTGCCAGCAGTCGGACTAGCGGAGGCACAGATACGCAGTATTTT	CASSRTSGGTDTQYF
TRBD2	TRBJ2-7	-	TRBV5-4	TGTGCCAGCAGCTTGGGACTAGCGGGAGTTGGTGACGAGCAGTACTTC	CASSLGLAGVGDEQYF
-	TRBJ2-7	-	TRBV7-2	TGTGCCAGCAGCTCCCAGGTGGGGGCCGAGCAGTACTTC	CASSSQVGAEQYF
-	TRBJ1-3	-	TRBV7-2	TGTGCCAGCAGTTTCTTGAGCCTCTCTGGAAACACCATATATTTT	CASSFLSLSGNTIYF
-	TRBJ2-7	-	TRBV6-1	TGTGCCAGCAGATTTACCTACGAGCAGTACTTC	CASRFTYEQYF